This T cell receptor beta chain comes out of a study of CD8 T cells in ankylosing spondylitis. Findings of the study overall: Fewer than 10 highly homologous variants made up a TCR beta motif that seemed to typify ankylosing spondylitis blood.

This clonotype has a count of ten or more. Its antigen is not known. Making the TCR beta libraries involved quantitative 5'-RACE with molecular barcodes. From the 5' RACE reads, TCRdb called clonotypes with MiXCR, one entry per CDR3 protein. The data hold fewer than 200,000 distinct CDR3 sequences, with about 20% observed a single time. The sequenced sample consisted of blood, either unsorted or a sorted T cell fraction (not recorded which). The sequence derives from a male donor aged 10 to 30 with ankylosing spondylitis or in good health (not recorded which).

Here the CDR3 reads CASSLAVGTQYF. In DNA form, the CDR3 reads TGTGCCAGCAGCTTAGCAGTAGGGACCCAGTACTTC. The rearrangement links TRBV7-2 to TRBJ2-5; D uncertain. The length of the CDR3 is 12 residues. Germline CDR1 and CDR2: SGHTA and FQGNSA. The V end was cut by 0 bases, the J end by 7 bases, with 6 bases between.